The rows below give T cell receptor beta chains drawn from one sample of a study of T cell responses to AZD1222 COVID-19 vaccine. Profiling relied on immunoSEQ multiplex PCR, and the TCRdb table lists in-frame clones only, not all of them. The repertoire holds roughly 200,000 clones, with about 92% as singletons. Specimen: peripheral blood, collected on day 0 of MenACWY control vaccination. These receptors all come from an adult in good health. Each CDR3 is given without its conserved first and last residue. The order of the fields is V gene, D gene, CDR3 protein. D genes are given only for firm matches.

v_gene: TRBV19
d_gene: -
CDR3aa: ASSIRGRKKTQY

v_gene: TRBV7-3
d_gene: -
CDR3aa: ASSLSRRGTDTQY

v_gene: TRBV20-1
d_gene: -
CDR3aa: SASLRVEAYNSPLH

v_gene: TRBV30
d_gene: -
CDR3aa: AGGQAHNSPLH

v_gene: TRBV7-2
d_gene: -
CDR3aa: ASSFLRGLSYNEQF

v_gene: TRBV28
d_gene: -
CDR3aa: ASSLWGGQTGGYT

v_gene: TRBV6-6
d_gene: -
CDR3aa: ASSPNTEAF

v_gene: TRBV18
d_gene: -
CDR3aa: ASSSGLHSNQPQH

v_gene: TRBV6-5
d_gene: -
CDR3aa: ASSYSENTEAF

v_gene: TRBV29-1
d_gene: -
CDR3aa: SVLTVPGELF

v_gene: TRBV4-1
d_gene: -
CDR3aa: ASSQAGGGGYEQY

v_gene: TRBV30
d_gene: -
CDR3aa: AWSRDSNQPQH

v_gene: TRBV3-1/TRBV3-2
d_gene: -
CDR3aa: ASSQDPGTPAGELF

v_gene: TRBV7-2
d_gene: TRBD1
CDR3aa: ASSLGQGYGYT

v_gene: TRBV28
d_gene: -
CDR3aa: ASRGGGSRAKNIQY

v_gene: TRBV11-2
d_gene: -
CDR3aa: ASSLGQESYGYT

v_gene: TRBV7-2
d_gene: -
CDR3aa: ASSFGAADTQY

v_gene: TRBV5-4
d_gene: -
CDR3aa: ASSLETGEKLF

v_gene: TRBV30
d_gene: -
CDR3aa: AWSARRGFNEKLF

v_gene: TRBV28
d_gene: -
CDR3aa: ASSQRQLETQY

v_gene: TRBV6-5
d_gene: TRBD1
CDR3aa: ASSYKGTAYTEAF

v_gene: TRBV11-2
d_gene: -
CDR3aa: ASSLSRLNTGELF

v_gene: TRBV7-8
d_gene: TRBD1
CDR3aa: ASSPETGQGVLEQY

v_gene: TRBV15
d_gene: -
CDR3aa: ATSYGNSPLH

v_gene: TRBV7-2
d_gene: -
CDR3aa: ASSPTSSGANVLT

v_gene: TRBV5-1
d_gene: -
CDR3aa: ASSGSYGTEAF

v_gene: TRBV7-2
d_gene: TRBD2
CDR3aa: ASSRTGGGRAADTQY

v_gene: TRBV28
d_gene: -
CDR3aa: ASSFAGYGYT

v_gene: TRBV6-1
d_gene: -
CDR3aa: ASSEFFPVGGRSDTQY

v_gene: TRBV5-1
d_gene: -
CDR3aa: ASSKGTIENEQF

v_gene: TRBV5-1
d_gene: -
CDR3aa: ASSLTGISYNEQF

v_gene: TRBV24-1
d_gene: TRBD1
CDR3aa: ATSDTGTGNQPQH

v_gene: TRBV6-1
d_gene: TRBD1
CDR3aa: ASREGTGGRADTQY

v_gene: TRBV2
d_gene: -
CDR3aa: ASSARWSYEQY

v_gene: TRBV2
d_gene: TRBD1
CDR3aa: ASERRDRGPYEQY

v_gene: TRBV2
d_gene: TRBD2
CDR3aa: ASTPGLAGSHGGF

v_gene: TRBV7-2
d_gene: TRBD1
CDR3aa: ASSPDRGDEAF

v_gene: TRBV4-3
d_gene: -
CDR3aa: ASSQDWAGEEEKLF

v_gene: TRBV5-1
d_gene: -
CDR3aa: ASSLRQSTDTQY

v_gene: TRBV27
d_gene: -
CDR3aa: ASHRVPGGLGMDTEAF

v_gene: TRBV9
d_gene: -
CDR3aa: ASSVAVRPSSNQPQH

v_gene: TRBV7-8
d_gene: -
CDR3aa: ASSLGAADEKLF

v_gene: TRBV5-8
d_gene: -
CDR3aa: ASSREGATNEKLF

v_gene: TRBV19
d_gene: TRBD1
CDR3aa: ASSIESHGQVNAQH

v_gene: TRBV6-6
d_gene: -
CDR3aa: ASTMGAQYEQY

v_gene: TRBV27
d_gene: TRBD2
CDR3aa: ASSPSGGTRETQY

v_gene: TRBV9
d_gene: TRBD2
CDR3aa: ASSVVAGGGHEQY

v_gene: TRBV5-4
d_gene: -
CDR3aa: ASSFGRVTDTQY

v_gene: TRBV5-1
d_gene: -
CDR3aa: ASSLVPTNEKLF

v_gene: TRBV6-5
d_gene: TRBD2
CDR3aa: ASMLAGINNEQF

v_gene: TRBV3-1/TRBV3-2
d_gene: -
CDR3aa: ASSQEWWQSQPQH

v_gene: TRBV3-1/TRBV3-2
d_gene: -
CDR3aa: ASSQQTAGYT

v_gene: TRBV19
d_gene: TRBD1
CDR3aa: ASSIHRTGTGEQY

v_gene: TRBV7-2
d_gene: TRBD1
CDR3aa: ASSFLQGGQPQH

v_gene: TRBV7-6
d_gene: -
CDR3aa: ASSLRLKRPGHQPQH

v_gene: TRBV2
d_gene: -
CDR3aa: ASSDDGAGGYT

v_gene: TRBV19
d_gene: -
CDR3aa: ASRQGSSNQPQH